The 19 T cell receptor beta chains below come from one sample, sequenced in a study of regulatory T cells. Points from the study as a whole: Hydrophobic residues at CDR3 positions 6 and 7 were enriched in conventional CD4+ T cells of CD3G-deficient patients.

Antigen specificity for these receptors is unknown. Amplification used 52 TRBV primers and 13 TRBJ primers. Data came from immunoSEQ multiplex PCR; TCRdb stores just in-frame clones and leaves some out. The sample includes approximately 31,000 clones, more than 85% seen only once; the top ten take 0.85% to 1%. The source material was conventional CD4+ T cells sorted from blood. These TCRs come from a child aged 2 to 15 with CD3G deficiency.

The chain has TRBV5-1 and TRBJ2-2, with TRBD1 matching 10 bases. Trimming took 2 bases from V and 7 from J; bases not matched to a gene: 2. Looked up from germline, CDR1 is SGHRS and CDR2 is YFSETQ. The CDR3 covers 14 residues. CDR3 nucleotide sequence: TGCGCCAGCAGCTTCCGGGACAGGGGCGGGGAGCTGTTTTTT. Its translation: CASSFRDRGGELFF. The full variable domain, completed using reference TRBV5-1 and TRBJ2-2, is KAGVTQTPRYLIKTRGQQVTLSCSPISGHRSVSWYQQTPGQGLQFLFEYFSETQRNKGNFPGRFSGRQFSNSRSEMNVSTLELGDSALYLCASSFRDRGGELFFGEGSRLTVL.

This clone was recorded a few times. The V gene is TRBV28, the J gene TRBJ2-7, with TRBD2 identical over 11 bases. Germline CDR1 is MDHEN and CDR2 is SYDVKM. The CDR3 consists of 16 residues. Trimming removed 6 bases from V and 6 bases from J; junction bases left unmatched: 13. CDR3 nucleotide sequence: TGTGCCAGCAGCCTAACGAGGCTAGCGGGAGGAGGCGAGCAGTACTTC. Its protein product is CASSLTRLAGGGEQYF. The entire variable domain, with the rest obtained from reference TRBV28 and TRBJ2-7, is as follows: DVKVTQSSRYLVKRTGEKVFLECVQDMDHENMFWYRQDPGLGLRLIYFSYDVKMKEKGDIPEGYSVSREKKERFSLILESASTNQTSMYLCASSLTRLAGGGEQYFGPGTRLTVT.

The chain joins TRBV6-1 to TRBJ2-5; D remains unclear. Trimming shortened V by 4 bases and J by 1 base, and 7 bases separated the two germline ends. The germline V gene encodes CDR1 MNHNS and CDR2 SASEGT. The length of the CDR3 is 13 residues. The CDR3 protein is CASSVGIQETQYF. The CDR3 DNA reads TGTGCCAGCAGTGTAGGGATCCAAGAGACCCAGTACTTC.

J is TRBJ2-7 and V is TRBV10-2; a possible D gene is TRBD2 (5 bases). V dropped 4 bases and J dropped 6 bases, with 13 bases sitting between them. The V gene's germline CDR1 is WSHSY and CDR2 SAAADI. This CDR3 has 13 amino acids. CDR3 protein: CASSGTYSAEQYF. DNA for the CDR3: TGCGCCAGCAGTGGGACTTACAGTGCCGAGCAGTACTTC.

This clone was seen more than once but under ten times. This rearrangement joins TRBV28 to TRBJ1-4; the match to TRBD1 covers 9 bases. This CDR3 is 14 amino acids long. With V trimmed by 4 bases and J by 6 bases, 3 bases remained unmatched. Per germline, CDR1 MDHEN and CDR2 SYDVKM. The CDR3: CASSYGTGYEKLFF. CDR3 DNA: TGTGCCAGCAGTTATGGGACAGGGTATGAAAAACTGTTTTTT.

J is TRBJ2-3 and V is TRBV21-1. TRBV21-1 is assigned pseudogene status. The CDR3 is 18 amino acids. The CDR3 DNA reads as TGTGCCAGCAGCAAAGTGGCCGCCTGGGGGTGGGACACAGATACGCAGTATTTT. It is translated as CASSKVAAWGWDTDTQYF.

The V and J genes are TRBV28 and TRBJ1-1; 9 positions match TRBD1. The V gene's germline CDR1 is MDHEN and CDR2 SYDVKM. The CDR3 spans 18 residues. Trimming removed 6 bases from V and 0 bases from J; junction bases left unmatched: 14. CDR3 bases: TGTGCCAGCAGCCAAGCAAGGGGGACAGGGCCGATGAACACTGAAGCTTTCTTT. The encoded protein is CASSQARGTGPMNTEAFF.

The rearrangement joins TRBV6-1 to TRBJ1-5; D ambiguous. The germline V and J ends were trimmed by 7 bases and 5 bases, with 15 bases remaining between them. Germline V lookup: CDR1 MNHNS, CDR2 SASEGT. The CDR3 has 14 amino acids. The CDR3 protein is CASTRRAGDQPQHF. The CDR3, as DNA: TGTGCCAGCACTAGGAGGGCAGGTGATCAGCCCCAGCATTTT.

This clone occurred once. This chain joins TRBV28 and TRBJ2-1; TRBD2 aligns across 7 bases. This CDR3 comprises 13 residues. V lost 6 bases and J lost 7; bases outside the gene matches: 6. The germline CDR1 and CDR2 sequences are MDHEN and SYDVKM. As DNA, the CDR3 is TGTGCCAGCAGACCAGGGAGGGAGAATGAGCAGTTCTTC. Translation gives CASRPGRENEQFF.

The chain joins TRBV28 to TRBJ1-5, with a weak D call TRBD1 (6 bases). The CDR3 runs to 12 residues. V was shortened by 8 bases and J by 9 bases, with 14 bases between the two germline ends. Germline V gives CDR1 MDHEN, CDR2 SYDVKM. This CDR3 is CASHRAHGPQHF. Written as DNA, the CDR3 is TGTGCCAGCCACAGGGCCCATGGGCCCCAGCATTTT.

This clone appeared a single time. This chain connects TRBV10-3 to TRBJ2-2; 8 positions agree with TRBD2. V lost 5 bases to trimming and J lost 7 bases; unmatched junction nucleotides: 12. The CDR3 is made up of 16 amino acids. CDR1 ENHRY and CDR2 SYGVKD come from the germline V gene. The CDR3 spells CAISPGGSGRDGELFF. The DNA of the CDR3 is TGTGCCATCAGTCCCGGGGGAAGCGGGAGAGACGGGGAGCTGTTTTTT.

The chain recombines TRBV5-1 with TRBJ2-7; either TRBD1 or TRBD2 may supply D (5 bases each). V dropped 0 bases and J dropped 6 bases, with 16 bases sitting between them. The germline gives CDR1 SGHRS, CDR2 YFSETQ. This CDR3 has 15 residues. The CDR3 nucleotides read TGCGCCAGCAGCTTGGACAGGCGAGGGGTAGGCGAGCAGTACTTC. Translated: CASSLDRRGVGEQYF.

This clone was recorded only once. The V and J genes are TRBV6-6 and TRBJ2-3; the D gene could be TRBD1 or TRBD2 (5 bases each). Germline V CDR1 and CDR2: MNHNY, SVGAGI (reference sequence). The germline V and J ends were trimmed by 6 bases and 6 bases, with 19 bases remaining between them. The length of the CDR3 is 15 residues. CDR3 loop: CASSDPTREGDTQYF. For the CDR3, the DNA is TGTGCCAGCAGCGACCCGACCCGTGAGGGGGATACGCAGTATTTT.

The chain is built from TRBV7-8 and TRBJ2-3; no clear D. The ends were cut back, 0 bases at V and 6 bases at J, with 10 bases in the middle. This CDR3 region has 14 residues. From germline, CDR1 is SGHVS and CDR2 FQNEAQ. CDR3 DNA: TGTGCCAGCAGCTTAGCAGTAGGGCTTGATACGCAGTATTTT. Translating gives CASSLAVGLDTQYF.

The chain carries TRBV7-9 and TRBJ2-7; D not resolved. The germline V and J ends were trimmed by 3 bases and 6 bases, with 9 bases remaining between them. There are 12 residues in the CDR3. Germline assignment: CDR1 SEHNR and CDR2 FQNEAQ (reference sequence). In nucleotides, the CDR3 is TGTGCCAGCAGCTTTAAGTCGGGCGAGCAGTACTTC. Encoded protein: CASSFKSGEQYF.

This chain links TRBV5-1 with TRBJ1-1, with a weak D call TRBD1 (6 bases). The V gene's germline CDR1 is SGHRS and CDR2 YFSETQ. Between the trimmed V and J ends, which lost 4 bases and 2 bases, there was a span of 12 bases. CDR3 length equals 14 residues. The CDR3 coding sequence is TGCGCCAGCAGCCTACAGGGTTTCAACACTGAAGCTTTCTTT. This encodes CASSLQGFNTEAFF. Complete variable domain (other parts from reference TRBV5-1 and TRBJ1-1): KAGVTQTPRYLIKTRGQQVTLSCSPISGHRSVSWYQQTPGQGLQFLFEYFSETQRNKGNFPGRFSGRQFSNSRSEMNVSTLELGDSALYLCASSLQGFNTEAFFGQGTRLTVV.

The rearrangement joins TRBV7-9 to TRBJ2-3; TRBD2 agrees at 7 bases. Germline trimming cut 3 bases from V and 2 bases from J; bases unmatched to any gene: 5. The CDR3 runs 15 residues. From germline, CDR1 is SEHNR and CDR2 FQNEAQ (reference sequence). CDR3 sequence reads: CASSLSSGNTDTQYF. CDR3 in DNA: TGTGCCAGCAGCTTGTCGAGCGGGAACACAGATACGCAGTATTTT.

Turning to this clone: Sequence at one end of the junction differs from germline and may be a read error. This chain joins TRBV5-5 and TRBJ2-6; 9 bases agree with TRBD2. The CDR3 covers 13 residues. Germline assignment: CDR1 SGHKS and CDR2 YYEKEE (reference sequence). DNA for the CDR3: TGTGCCAGCAGCTTGGAGGGCGGGAGGGCGCCTTTTTTC. This sequence encodes CASSLEGGRAPFF.

This chain joins TRBV28 and TRBJ2-3; D gene unclear. The germline V and J ends were trimmed by 10 bases and 0 bases, with 20 bases remaining between them. This CDR3 spans 16 amino acids. Germline V gene sequence: CDR1 MDHEN, CDR2 SYDVKM. This CDR3 is CATTGGEGRSTDTQYF. CDR3 DNA sequence: TGTGCCACCACTGGTGGGGAAGGCCGTAGCACAGATACGCAGTATTTT.